The present entry profiles one TCR beta chain with its context. Its antigen remains unidentified. V lost 3 bases to trimming and J lost 2 bases, with 10 bases between them. This CDR3 region has 14 residues. From germline, CDR1 is DFQATT and CDR2 SNEGSKA (reference sequence). The data were taken from a study of T cell responses to AZD1222 COVID-19 vaccine. Method: immunoSEQ multiplex PCR; TCRdb's copy keeps in-frame clones and lacks some. The table records 170,000 or so clones, more than 85% of them present only once. General observations from the study: The study found Spike-specific TCR breadth and depth rose after two AZD1222 doses. Repertoire samples came only from after the peak T cell response.

This clonotype originated in an adult in good health. The chain carries TRBV20-1 and TRBJ2-2; D is uncertain. The material was peripheral blood, obtained on day 0 of AZD1222 vaccination. The CDR3 bases are TGCAGTGCTAGTGGCGACGGCAACACCGGGGAGCTGTTTTTT. Protein product: CSASGDGNTGELFF.